The entry that follows covers one TCR beta chain sequence. This clonotype was observed a single time. Its antigen is still unknown. Base qualities are not at hand, and no much larger clone is one base apart. Receptors were amplified or captured by 5' RACE. TCRdb records Illumina HiSeq 2000 as the sequencer. A universal primer binding site was introduced by template switching, and a unique molecular identifier was present in the final cDNA, enabling accurate counting of TCR cDNA molecules. Specific primers in the conserved constant-segment region were used to synthesize first-strand cDNA for the TCR alpha and beta chains. To control for contamination, every cDNA library was double barcoded, receiving both a SMART-Mk sample barcode and Illumina barcodes. Two successive PCR steps introduced TruSeq adapter sequences along with Illumina sample barcodes. Sequencing of the TCR alpha and beta cDNA libraries was done on the Illumina HiSeq platform using custom primers. On the authors' methods: MiGEC processed the raw reads to extract unique molecular identifiers, while MiXCR was used to determine the CDR3 positions. For each individual, recombination models were inferred using an EM algorithm with the repgenHMM and IGoR tools. The tcR package in R was used for shared clonotype analysis, with sharing normalized by the product of cloneset sizes. Out-of-frame nonproductive sequences were analyzed to study raw recombination free of thymic and clonal selection effects. The raw public data were reprocessed by TCRdb itself: fastp quality trimming at Q25, MiXCR clonotype calling, in-frame beta chains only. Here each entry gathers all rows of one CDR3 protein and keeps the most common genes and DNA. TCRdb assigned the V and J calls; the authors' analysis was not used. This sample gives 500,000 to 650,000 distinct CDR3 sequences in total; under 25% of them show up just once. The top ten hold approximately 0.52% of the sample.

The data were obtained in a study of identical twins (dated by TCRdb to 2016 to 2018). About the investigation overall: To test whether fetal clonotypes persist, the study used deep sequencing on TCR alpha and beta repertoires from monozygotic twins, unrelated adults of various ages, and cord blood. Replicate twin experiments were performed at different times using different library preparation protocols to rule out contamination.

All donors were healthy Caucasians. Three pairs of female monozygotic twins, all aged roughly 18 to 29 years, were included in the twin cohort. Positive isolation kits from Invitrogen were used to isolate the CD4+ and CD8+ T cell populations. On the study overall, not on this receptor specifically: Invariant T cells such as MAIT and iNKT could partly confound zero-insertion analyses, though diverse VJ usage argued against this for most clonotypes. The excess sharing between twins in beta out-of-frame sequences was weaker because fewer shared sequences reduced the signal-to-noise ratio. Fewer insertions were carried by abundant cord blood beta clonotypes, a similar but weaker trend appeared in young adult naive repertoires, and no such trend appeared in memory repertoires. Because the same donors could not be followed over many years, the conclusions relied on cross-sectional statistical analysis. Compared with coincidental sharing between unrelated individuals, an excess of low generation-probability sequences was observed among out-of-frame TCR alpha sequences shared between twins. In monozygotic twins, recombination models systematically underestimated out-of-frame TCR alpha sharing, but the models matched the sharing seen between unrelated individuals.

The V end loses 0 bases and the J end loses 5 bases, and a stretch of 10 bases separates them. The germline V gene (reference sequence) sets CDR1 to DFQATT and CDR2 to SNEGSKA. The CDR3 covers 13 residues, taking in both the cysteine and the phenylalanine. Only CDR3 DNA remains: 39 bases, in frame from the first base. These records were also assigned to another study, of yellow fever vaccine responses in identical twins. The second publication reports: The T cell response to vaccination in identical twins was reported by the authors to appear partly convergent and partly personalized. In the study, vaccine-responding T cell clones were precisely tracked in identical twins.

The sequence came from a woman younger than 30 in good health. Sequences were obtained from CD4+ T cells sorted from blood. This chain joins TRBV20-1 to TRBJ1-2, with an unclear D gene assignment. The DNA is as follows: TGCAGTGCTAGAGATACAGCGGGTTATGGCTACACCTTC. Its product reads: CSARDTAGYGYTF.